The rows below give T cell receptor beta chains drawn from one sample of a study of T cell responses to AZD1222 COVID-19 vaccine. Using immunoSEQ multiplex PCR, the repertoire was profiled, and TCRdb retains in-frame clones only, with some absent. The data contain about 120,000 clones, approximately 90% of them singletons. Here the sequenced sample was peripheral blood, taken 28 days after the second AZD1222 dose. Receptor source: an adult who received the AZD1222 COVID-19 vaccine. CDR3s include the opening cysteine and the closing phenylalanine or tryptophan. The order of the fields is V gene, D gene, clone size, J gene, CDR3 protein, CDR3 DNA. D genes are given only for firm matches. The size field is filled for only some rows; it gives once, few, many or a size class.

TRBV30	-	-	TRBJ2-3	CAWSSIGSTDTQYF	TGTGCCTGGAGCTCTATAGGTAGCACAGATACGCAGTATTTT
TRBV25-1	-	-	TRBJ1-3	CASSEGTVGNTIYF	TGTGCCAGCAGTGAGGGGACGGTAGGAAACACCATATATTTT
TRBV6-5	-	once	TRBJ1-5	CASSAEGNNQPQHF	TGTGCCAGCTCCGCGGAGGGGAACAATCAGCCCCAGCATTTT
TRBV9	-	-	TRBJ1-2	CASSVGGGTYGYTF	TGTGCCAGCAGCGTAGGAGGGGGTACCTATGGCTACACCTTC
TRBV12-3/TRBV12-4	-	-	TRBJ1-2	CASNRDTAYGYTF	TGTGCCAGCAACAGGGACACCGCCTATGGCTACACCTTC
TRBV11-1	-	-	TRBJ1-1	CASSLGAIGFVAFF	TGTGCCAGCAGCTTAGGAGCCATAGGCTTTGTCGCTTTCTTT
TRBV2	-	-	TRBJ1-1	CASSKDRNTEAFF	TGTGCCAGCAGTAAGGACAGGAACACTGAAGCTTTCTTT
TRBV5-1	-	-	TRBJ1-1	CASSQPVRGWNTEAFF	TGCGCCAGCAGCCAACCCGTCAGGGGATGGAACACTGAAGCTTTCTTT
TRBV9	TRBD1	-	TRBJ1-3	CASSVGQGSPYSGNTIYF	TGTGCCAGCAGCGTCGGACAGGGTTCTCCCTACTCTGGAAACACCATATATTTT
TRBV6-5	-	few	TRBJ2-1	CASSYSGAGEQFF	TGTGCCAGCAGTTACTCGGGGGCGGGTGAGCAGTTCTTC
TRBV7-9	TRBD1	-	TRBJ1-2	CASSLGQGSVYTF	TGTGCCAGCAGCCTCGGACAGGGCAGCGTCTACACCTTC
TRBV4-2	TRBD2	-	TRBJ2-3	CASSQEKGLAGRYF	TGTGCCAGCAGCCAAGAGAAGGGACTAGCGGGACGGTATTTT
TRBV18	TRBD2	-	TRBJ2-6	CASSPQGGLAGVDGANVLTF	TGTGCCAGCTCACCACAAGGGGGACTAGCGGGCGTGGATGGGGCCAACGTCCTGACTTTC
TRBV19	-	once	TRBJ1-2	CASVLGEGYTF	TGTGCCAGTGTTCTAGGGGAAGGCTACACCTTC
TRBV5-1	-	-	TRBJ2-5	CASSLEGAQYF	TGCGCCAGCAGCTTGGAAGGGGCCCAGTACTTC
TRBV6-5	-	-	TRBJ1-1	CASSRRTVTEAFF	TGTGCCAGCAGTCGGCGGACAGTCACTGAAGCTTTCTTT
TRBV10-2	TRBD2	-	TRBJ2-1	CASTLAGSPYNEQFF	TGCGCCAGCACTTTAGCGGGAAGCCCCTACAATGAGCAGTTCTTC
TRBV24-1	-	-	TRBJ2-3	CATSDISGRTDTQYF	TGTGCCACCAGTGATATTAGCGGACGAACAGATACGCAGTATTTT
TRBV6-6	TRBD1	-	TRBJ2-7	CASRWDSTYEQYF	TGTGCCAGCAGATGGGACAGTACCTACGAGCAGTACTTC
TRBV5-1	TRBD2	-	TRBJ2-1	CASSTHHLAGDTYNEQFF	TGCGCCAGCAGCACACACCACCTGGCGGGAGACACCTACAATGAGCAGTTCTTC